This entry lists 29 T cell receptor beta chains sequenced from one sample in a study of vaccination effects on CD4 cells after COVID-19. Antigens for these TCRs are unknown. Produced via immunoSEQ multiplex PCR; TCRdb's table is partial and in-frame only. In the table there are tens of thousands of clones, 81% of which are singletons. Ahead of sequencing, the ViraFEST assay grew antigen-specific CD4+ T cells using viral peptide pools. Following culture for roughly 10 days, CD4+ T cells were isolated. The material sequenced was CD4+ T cells from PBMCs cultured with HCoV-229E spike peptides, taken before COVID-19 vaccination. The receptors shown here come from a human donor who received a COVID-19 vaccine.

The chain joins TRBV18 to TRBJ1-3; D remains unclear. V lost 3 bases and J 0 bases, leaving 9 bases between the germline ends. The CDR3 extends over 15 amino acids. Per germline, CDR1 KGHSH and CDR2 LQKENI. The CDR3 DNA reads TGTGCCAGCTCACCTCGCATTCCCTCTGGAAACACCATATATTTT. It codes for CASSPRIPSGNTIYF.

This sequence joins TRBV6-4 and TRBJ2-1; 7 nucleotides line up with TRBD2. V lost 4 bases, J lost 9 bases, and 9 bases stayed unmatched. The germline gives CDR1 MRHNA, CDR2 SNTAGT. The CDR3 loop spans 14 amino acids. CDR3 sequence (DNA): TGTGCCAGCAGTGCCGAGACTAGCTCTGGTGAGCAGTTCTTC. Translated: CASSAETSSGEQFF.

The V call is TRBV6-1, the J call TRBJ2-7, with a possible D match to TRBD2 (6 bases). The CDR3 extends over 15 amino acids. V was clipped by 1 base and J by 3 bases, with 13 bases between them. Germline CDR1 reads MNHNS; CDR2 reads SASEGT. This CDR3 reads CASSEGRDGDYEQYV. DNA of the CDR3: TGTGCCAGCAGTGAAGGGCGGGACGGTGACTACGAGCAGTACGTC.

The chain is built from TRBV7-2 and TRBJ1-5; D is possibly TRBD1 (6 bases). Germline V gives CDR1 SGHTA, CDR2 FQGNSA. CDR3 size: 17 residues. The V end was cut by 2 bases, the J end by 3 bases, with 17 bases between. CDR3 bases: TGTGCCAGCAGCTTAAGGGGCTTTACAGGGAACAATCAGCCCCAGCATTTT. Translating gives CASSLRGFTGNNQPQHF.

V and J are TRBV10-2 and TRBJ1-5, with D possibly being TRBD1 (5 bases). The CDR3 covers 14 residues. Germline CDR1 WSHSY, CDR2 SAAADI. The V gene lost 6 bases and the J gene lost 4 bases, with 13 bases spanning the gap. For the CDR3, the DNA is TGCGCCAGCAGGGAGGGGACTGTTAATCAGCCCCAGCATTTT. It specifies CASREGTVNQPQHF.

In this sample, this clone turned up a few times. The chain links TRBV4-1 to TRBJ1-4, with unresolved D. The CDR3 loop spans 14 amino acids. Germline CDR1 MGHRA, CDR2 YSYEKL. Between the trimmed V and J ends, which lost 1 base and 5 bases, there was a span of 8 bases. The CDR3 sequence: CASSQVARNEKLFF. CDR3 sequence (DNA): TGCGCCAGCAGCCAAGTAGCCAGGAATGAAAAACTGTTTTTT.

The chain uses TRBV5-6 and TRBJ2-7, with 10 bases lining up with TRBD1. The CDR3 covers 13 residues. Germline lookup yields CDR1 SGHDT and CDR2 YYEEEE. In DNA, the CDR3 is TGTGCCAGCAGATTGGGGACAGGGGACGAGCAGTACGTC. Its translation: CASRLGTGDEQYV.

This chain uses TRBV9 with TRBJ2-1, with 10 bases fitting TRBD2. Germline CDR1 and CDR2: SGDLS and YYNGEE. This CDR3 comprises 16 residues. V trimming: 3 bases; J trimming: 7 bases; junction bases outside the gene matches: 10. DNA of the CDR3: TGTGCCAGCAGCGAGCTAGCGGGGGCTACTCGTAATGAGCAGTTCTTC. Protein: CASSELAGATRNEQFF.

The chain employs TRBV5-8 and TRBJ2-3; D call uncertain. Germline lookup yields CDR1 SGHTS and CDR2 YDEGEE. V was trimmed by 7 bases and J by 2 bases, leaving 26 bases between them. The CDR3 runs 18 residues. CDR3 protein: CASPSGLDLDGPTDTQYF. The DNA of the CDR3 is TGTGCCAGCCCCTCCGGGCTCGACCTCGACGGACCCACAGATACGCAGTATTTT.

The gene calls are TRBV5-1 and TRBJ2-2, with D perhaps given as TRBD1 or TRBD2 (5 bases each). CDR3 length: 15 residues. Germline V gene lookup returns CDR1 SGHRS and CDR2 YFSETQ. The V end lost 4 bases, the J end lost 4 bases, and 14 bases lay between the germline ends. The CDR3 sequence: CASSPGTVGTGELFF. In DNA form, the CDR3 reads TGCGCCAGCAGCCCAGGGACCGTGGGCACCGGGGAGCTGTTTTTT.

The chain uses TRBV4-1 and TRBJ1-6, with a weak D call TRBD1 (6 bases). V lost 3 bases to trimming and J lost 5 bases, with 20 bases between them. This CDR3 has 18 amino acids. Looked up from germline, CDR1 is MGHRA and CDR2 is YSYEKL. Here the CDR3 reads CASSQSILGRTDNSPLHF. For the CDR3, the DNA is TGCGCCAGCAGCCAGTCAATCCTGGGTCGGACAGATAATTCACCCCTCCACTTT.

This sequence joins TRBV6-1 and TRBJ2-7; D not resolved. CDR3 length: 13 residues. Germline assignment: CDR1 MNHNS and CDR2 SASEGT. The V end lost 2 bases, the J end lost 3 bases, and 8 bases lay between the germline ends. The CDR3 sequence is CASSEYDIYEQYV. The CDR3 bases are TGTGCCAGCAGTGAATACGACATCTACGAGCAGTACGTC.

Written as DNA, the CDR3 is TGTGCCAGCAGGGACGGGAACCTACTGGATGGCTACACCTTC. Protein: CASRDGNLLDGYTF. The rearrangement uses TRBV2 and TRBJ1-2, with unresolved D. The V end was cut by 6 bases, the J end by 6 bases, with 17 bases between. The CDR3 totals 14 residues. In germline, CDR1 is SNHLY, CDR2 FYNNEI.

V gene TRBV3-1 (or the pseudogene TRBV3-2) combines with J gene TRBJ2-7, with D possibly TRBD1 on 6 matching bases. Trimming took 1 base from V and 9 from J, leaving 10 bases between them. This CDR3 has 12 amino acids. Germline V lookup: CDR1 LGHDT, CDR2 YNNKEL (reference sequence). The CDR3 sequence: CASSQGDTGQYV. In nucleotides, the CDR3 is TGTGCCAGCAGCCAAGGGGACACAGGGCAGTACGTC.

In this sample, this clone turned up once. This chain joins TRBV4-2 and TRBJ1-1, with D perhaps matching TRBD1 (6 bases). CDR3 length: 14 amino acids. Germline CDR1 reads LGHNA; CDR2 reads YNFKEQ. Trimming took 2 bases from V and 6 from J, leaving 13 bases between them. The CDR3 is CASSQQTGGAEAFF. As DNA, the CDR3 is TGTGCCAGCAGCCAACAGACAGGTGGAGCTGAAGCTTTCTTT.

The chain is built from TRBV7-2 and TRBJ1-1; 10 nucleotides line up with TRBD1. The CDR3 sequence is 14 residues long. V trimming: 0 bases; J trimming: 11 bases; junction bases outside the gene matches: 6. Germline V CDR1 and CDR2: SGHTA, FQGNSA. CDR3 nucleotides: TGTGCCAGCAGCTTAGCGGGGGACAGGGGAATGGCTTTCTTT. Translating it yields CASSLAGDRGMAFF.

This chain uses TRBV7-3 with TRBJ2-2; the match to TRBD1 covers 9 bases. J gave up 4 bases and V 3 bases, and 6 bases lay outside the gene matches. The CDR3 has 16 amino acids. Germline CDR1 reads SGHTA; CDR2 reads FQGTGA. The CDR3 nucleotides read TGTGCCAGCAGCTTTTCAGGGACAGGGATCACCGGGGAGCTGTTTTTT. Amino acids: CASSFSGTGITGELFF.

The chain joins TRBV5-4 to TRBJ2-3; D tentatively reads TRBD1 or TRBD2 (5 bases each). CDR1 and CDR2 from the germline V gene are SGHNT and YYREEE (reference sequence). The CDR3 totals 15 residues. The V gene lost 2 bases and the J gene lost 3 bases, with 13 bases spanning the gap. The CDR3 nucleotides are TGTGCCAGCAGCTTCCCAGGGAGTAGGACAGATACGCAGTATTTT. Protein: CASSFPGSRTDTQYF.

This clone was found once. The chain couples TRBV18 to TRBJ1-1; D is perhaps TRBD1 (6 bases). Per germline, CDR1 KGHSH and CDR2 LQKENI. The CDR3 has 15 residues. Trimming pared 6 bases from V and 2 bases from J, leaving 16 bases between. The CDR3 DNA reads as TGTGCCAGCTCTCAAGGGGGGAAGTTCAACACTGAAGCTTTCTTT. This codes for CASSQGGKFNTEAFF.

The chain combines TRBV5-5 with TRBJ1-1; no definite D call. CDR3 size: 14 residues. Germline CDR1 is SGHKS and CDR2 is YYEKEE (reference sequence). V lost 3 bases, J lost 0 bases, and 9 bases lay in between. The DNA for the CDR3 is TGTGCCAGCAGCTCCGGACTGATGAACACTGAAGCTTTCTTT. Residues: CASSSGLMNTEAFF.

This chain connects TRBV7-2 to TRBJ1-2, with D hard to call. Per germline, CDR1 SGHTA and CDR2 FQGNSA. Trimming removed 6 bases from V and 2 bases from J, with 10 bases in between. The CDR3 length is 13 residues. CDR3 nucleotides: TGTGCCAGCAGTCCGGACGGGAACTATGGCTACACCTTC. Its translation is CASSPDGNYGYTF. Using reference TRBV7-2 and TRBJ1-2 for the parts outside the CDR3, the full variable domain is GAGVSQSPSNKVTEKGKDVELRCDPISGHTALYWYRQSLGQGLEFLIYFQGNSAPDKSGLPSDRFSAERTGGSVSTLTIQRTQQEDSAVYLCASSPDGNYGYTFGSGTRLTVV.

A single count supports this clone. The gene calls are TRBV27 and TRBJ1-5; D call uncertain. Trimming stripped 3 bases from V and 0 bases from J, with 6 bases between. The CDR3 has 14 amino acids. The germline V gene encodes CDR1 MNHEY and CDR2 SMNVEV (reference sequence). The CDR3 nucleotides read TGTGCCAGCAGTTTCGGGTATAGCAATCAGCCCCAGCATTTT. Amino acids: CASSFGYSNQPQHF.

V and J are TRBV24-1 and TRBJ1-1; TRBD1 might be the D (5 bases). The CDR3 is 18 residues long. The V and J ends lost 3 bases and 0 bases respectively, with 19 bases between them. The germline V gene encodes CDR1 KGHDR and CDR2 SFDVKD. The CDR3 sequence: CATSDPWGSGPLNTEAFF. Here the CDR3 DNA reads TGTGCCACCAGTGATCCTTGGGGGAGCGGCCCGTTGAACACTGAAGCTTTCTTT.

This clone appeared a single time. The chain combines TRBV19 with TRBJ2-5, with D tentatively TRBD1 or TRBD2 (5 bases each). The CDR3 spans 15 residues. V was pared by 3 bases and J by 5 bases, with 16 bases between. CDR1 is LNHDA and CDR2 is SQIVND in the germline V gene (reference sequence). The CDR3 protein is CASSIRGPKRETQYF. In DNA, the CDR3 is TGTGCCAGTAGTATTCGGGGCCCCAAAAGGGAGACCCAGTACTTC. Based on the CDR3 plus reference TRBV19 and TRBJ2-5, the full variable domain is DGGITQSPKYLFRKEGQNVTLSCEQNLNHDAMYWYRQDPGQGLRLIYYSQIVNDFQKGDIAEGYSVSREKKESFPLTVTSAQKNPTAFYLCASSIRGPKRETQYFGPGTRLLVL.

The chain has TRBV11-2 and TRBJ1-1; the D is unclear. Germline assignment: CDR1 SGHAT and CDR2 FQNNGV. Trimming removed 1 base at V and 4 bases at J, with 10 bases between. The CDR3 loop spans 14 amino acids. The CDR3 nucleotides are TGTGCCAGCAGCTTAGTGGCGGTGGGCACTGAAGCTTTCTTT. This translates into CASSLVAVGTEAFF.

The rearrangement uses TRBV5-1 and TRBJ2-3; 11 bases are a match to TRBD2. V lost 3 bases to trimming and J lost 8 bases; unmatched junction nucleotides: 11. The CDR3 is 16 residues long. Germline CDR1 reads SGHRS; CDR2 reads YFSETQ. The CDR3 sequence is CASSSLAGGVVGTQYF. The CDR3 region has the DNA TGCGCCAGCAGCTCCCTAGCGGGGGGTGTCGTTGGTACGCAGTATTTT.

The J gene is TRBJ2-2, the V gene TRBV11-2; D uncertain. The CDR3 length is 15 residues. V gave up 5 bases and J gave up 0 bases, with 10 bases separating them. Per germline, CDR1 SGHAT and CDR2 FQNNGV. The CDR3 loop is CASSAGATNTGELFF. Here the CDR3 DNA reads TGTGCCAGCAGCGCCGGAGCTACGAACACCGGGGAGCTGTTTTTT. Complete variable domain (other parts from reference TRBV11-2 and TRBJ2-2): EAGVAQSPRYKIIEKRQSVAFWCNPISGHATLYWYQQILGQGPKLLIQFQNNGVVDDSQLPKDRFSAERLKGVDSTLKIQPAKLEDSAVYLCASSAGATNTGELFFGEGSRLTVL.

CDR3 region: CASTGTSGQETQYF. CDR3 nucleotides: TGTGCCAGTACTGGGACTAGCGGTCAAGAGACCCAGTACTTC. This chain joins TRBV19 and TRBJ2-5, with 11 positions matching TRBD2. The CDR3 sequence is 14 residues long. In germline, CDR1 is LNHDA, CDR2 SQIVND (reference sequence). J lost 2 bases, V lost 7 bases, and 3 bases had no gene match.

This sequence joins TRBV20-1 and TRBJ2-7; D perhaps matches TRBD2 (5 bases). This CDR3 contains 11 residues. CDR1 DFQATT and CDR2 SNEGSKA come from the germline V gene (reference sequence). V gave up 7 bases and J gave up 0 bases, with 7 bases separating them. CDR3 coding DNA: TGCAGTGTGGGGAGCTCCTACGAGCAGTACGTC. Its translation is CSVGSSYEQYV.